The rows below give T cell receptor beta chains drawn from one sample of a study of blood T cell repertoires in COVID-19. Assay: immunoSEQ multiplex PCR; the TCRdb copy retains only in-frame clones and omits some. The sample comprises about 89,000 clones, approximately 84% of which are singletons, and roughly 10% rests with the top ten. Sequenced: peripheral blood. The receptors originated from a woman aged 80 or over with acute or convalescent COVID-19. Both conserved end residues are part of each CDR3. The D gene is left open where the match is weak. The size entry is marked missing in some rows and otherwise reads once, few, many or a size class.

j_call: TRBJ2-1
v_call: TRBV7-2
d_call: TRBD2
clone_size: NA
cdr3_aa: CASSRTSGGGYNEQFF
cdr3_nt: TGTGCCAGCAGCCGCACTAGCGGGGGGGGCTACAATGAGCAGTTCTTC

j_call: TRBJ1-5
v_call: TRBV18
d_call: NA
clone_size: few
cdr3_aa: CASSSFSATASNQPQHF
cdr3_nt: TGTGCCAGCTCATCATTCTCGGCGACAGCTAGCAATCAGCCCCAGCATTTT

j_call: TRBJ2-5
v_call: TRBV7-2
d_call: NA
clone_size: NA
cdr3_aa: CASSPEGGHETQYF
cdr3_nt: TGTGCCAGCAGCCCCGAGGGGGGGCATGAGACCCAGTACTTC

j_call: TRBJ1-3
v_call: TRBV28
d_call: NA
clone_size: NA
cdr3_aa: CATARPSGNTIYF
cdr3_nt: TGTGCCACCGCGCGGCCCTCTGGAAACACCATATATTTT

j_call: TRBJ1-2
v_call: TRBV6-5
d_call: NA
clone_size: NA
cdr3_aa: CASRTQGNYGYTF
cdr3_nt: TGTGCCAGCAGGACACAGGGAAACTATGGCTACACCTTC

j_call: TRBJ1-1
v_call: TRBV4-3
d_call: NA
clone_size: NA
cdr3_aa: CASSQGYTEAFF
cdr3_nt: TGCGCCAGCAGCCAGGGCTACACTGAAGCTTTCTTT

j_call: TRBJ1-2
v_call: TRBV3-1/TRBV3-2
d_call: TRBD1
clone_size: NA
cdr3_aa: CASSQDPDRVHGYTF
cdr3_nt: TGTGCCAGCAGCCAAGATCCGGACAGGGTCCATGGCTACACCTTC

j_call: TRBJ1-1
v_call: TRBV10-3
d_call: NA
clone_size: NA
cdr3_aa: CAISGLNTEAFF
cdr3_nt: TGTGCCATCAGTGGACTTAACACTGAAGCTTTCTTT

j_call: TRBJ2-5
v_call: TRBV10-2
d_call: NA
clone_size: NA
cdr3_aa: CASSERGKETQYF
cdr3_nt: TGCGCCAGCAGTGAACGAGGGAAAGAGACCCAGTACTTC

j_call: TRBJ1-2
v_call: TRBV9
d_call: NA
clone_size: NA
cdr3_aa: CASSVDGQNYGYTF
cdr3_nt: TGTGCCAGCAGCGTAGATGGACAGAACTATGGCTACACCTTC

j_call: TRBJ2-3
v_call: TRBV11-1
d_call: NA
clone_size: NA
cdr3_aa: CASSLSGQDTQYF
cdr3_nt: TGTGCCAGCAGCTTATCAGGGCAAGATACGCAGTATTTT

j_call: TRBJ2-1
v_call: TRBV9
d_call: NA
clone_size: NA
cdr3_aa: CASSVALTSEQFF
cdr3_nt: TGTGCCAGCAGCGTAGCTTTGACTTCTGAGCAGTTCTTC

j_call: TRBJ2-5
v_call: TRBV6-5
d_call: NA
clone_size: NA
cdr3_aa: CASSYGSGVRGETQYF
cdr3_nt: TGTGCCAGCAGTTACGGGTCAGGCGTCCGTGGGGAGACCCAGTACTTC

j_call: TRBJ1-4
v_call: TRBV7-8
d_call: NA
clone_size: NA
cdr3_aa: CASSLDGGYNEKLFF
cdr3_nt: TGTGCCAGCAGCTTAGATGGCGGGTATAATGAAAAACTGTTTTTT

j_call: TRBJ2-3
v_call: TRBV7-7
d_call: TRBD2
clone_size: NA
cdr3_aa: CASSFGGAHTDTQYF
cdr3_nt: TGTGCCAGCAGCTTCGGGGGGGCCCACACAGATACGCAGTATTTT

j_call: TRBJ2-3
v_call: TRBV28
d_call: NA
clone_size: NA
cdr3_aa: CASSSRVTDTQYF
cdr3_nt: TGTGCCAGCAGTTCCAGGGTTACAGATACGCAGTATTTT

j_call: TRBJ1-2
v_call: TRBV4-3
d_call: TRBD1
clone_size: NA
cdr3_aa: CASSQLTGANYGYTF
cdr3_nt: TGCGCCAGCAGCCAATTAACAGGGGCTAACTATGGCTACACCTTC

j_call: TRBJ2-3
v_call: TRBV5-5
d_call: TRBD2
clone_size: NA
cdr3_aa: CASSGSSGGNTYTQYF
cdr3_nt: TGTGCCAGCAGCGGTAGTAGCGGGGGTAACACATATACGCAGTATTTT

j_call: TRBJ1-4
v_call: TRBV28
d_call: TRBD1
clone_size: NA
cdr3_aa: CASSPTGTGKPATNEKLFF
cdr3_nt: TGTGCCAGCAGTCCAACCGGGACAGGGAAACCCGCAACTAATGAAAAACTGTTTTTT

j_call: TRBJ1-5
v_call: TRBV19
d_call: TRBD1
clone_size: NA
cdr3_aa: CASTGTGVGSNQPQHF
cdr3_nt: TGTGCCAGTACCGGGACAGGGGTGGGGAGCAATCAGCCCCAGCATTTT

j_call: TRBJ2-3
v_call: TRBV5-1
d_call: TRBD2
clone_size: NA
cdr3_aa: CASSLGLAGSTDTQYF
cdr3_nt: TGCGCCAGCAGCTTGGGGCTAGCGGGGAGCACAGATACGCAGTATTTT

j_call: TRBJ1-5
v_call: TRBV6-5
d_call: TRBD1
clone_size: NA
cdr3_aa: CASSGTGMAQPQHF
cdr3_nt: TGTGCCAGCTCCGGGACAGGGATGGCTCAGCCCCAGCATTTT

j_call: TRBJ2-1
v_call: TRBV13
d_call: TRBD2
clone_size: NA
cdr3_aa: CASSSISGGPVREQFF
cdr3_nt: TGTGCCAGCAGCTCGATCAGCGGGGGACCCGTCCGTGAGCAGTTCTTC

j_call: TRBJ2-2
v_call: TRBV19
d_call: TRBD2
clone_size: NA
cdr3_aa: CASRTGGGDTGELFF
cdr3_nt: TGTGCCAGTAGGACAGGCGGGGGGGACACCGGGGAGCTGTTTTTT

j_call: TRBJ2-3
v_call: TRBV24-1
d_call: NA
clone_size: NA
cdr3_aa: CATSAVGGATDTQYF
cdr3_nt: TGTGCCACCAGTGCTGTGGGGGGGGCCACAGATACGCAGTATTTT

j_call: TRBJ1-5
v_call: TRBV19
d_call: TRBD1
clone_size: NA
cdr3_aa: CASSAGQFNQPQHF
cdr3_nt: TGTGCCAGTAGTGCGGGACAGTTCAATCAGCCCCAGCATTTT

j_call: TRBJ2-1
v_call: TRBV19
d_call: NA
clone_size: once
cdr3_aa: CASSLRGSPINEQFF
cdr3_nt: TGTGCCAGTAGTCTCAGGGGATCCCCAATTAATGAGCAGTTCTTC

j_call: TRBJ1-2
v_call: TRBV7-2
d_call: TRBD1
clone_size: NA
cdr3_aa: CASSRDRGVYGYTF
cdr3_nt: TGTGCCAGCAGCAGGGACAGGGGGGTCTATGGCTACACCTTC

j_call: TRBJ1-6
v_call: TRBV6-2/TRBV6-3
d_call: NA
clone_size: NA
cdr3_aa: CASRPSVNSPLHF
cdr3_nt: TGTGCCAGCAGGCCTTCGGTGAATTCACCCCTCCACTTT

j_call: TRBJ2-5
v_call: TRBV25-1
d_call: NA
clone_size: NA
cdr3_aa: CASSEYGGHGEETQYF
cdr3_nt: TGTGCCAGCAGTGAATACGGGGGGCATGGTGAAGAGACCCAGTACTTC

j_call: TRBJ1-4
v_call: TRBV5-4
d_call: TRBD1
clone_size: NA
cdr3_aa: CASSSQGDEKLFF
cdr3_nt: TGTGCCAGCAGCTCCCAGGGGGATGAAAAACTGTTTTTT

j_call: TRBJ2-3
v_call: TRBV4-3
d_call: NA
clone_size: NA
cdr3_aa: CASSQGRGPDTQYF
cdr3_nt: TGCGCCAGCAGCCAAGGGAGAGGGCCAGATACGCAGTATTTT

j_call: TRBJ2-3
v_call: TRBV6-5
d_call: TRBD2
clone_size: NA
cdr3_aa: CASSYMGLETDTQYF
cdr3_nt: TGTGCCAGCAGTTACATGGGACTAGAAACTGATACGCAGTATTTT

j_call: TRBJ2-4
v_call: TRBV2
d_call: TRBD1
clone_size: once
cdr3_aa: CASNLQGAKNIQYF
cdr3_nt: TGTGCCAGCAACCTACAGGGGGCCAAAAACATTCAGTACTTC

j_call: TRBJ1-1
v_call: TRBV7-9
d_call: NA
clone_size: NA
cdr3_aa: CASSPISGGATEAFF
cdr3_nt: TGTGCCAGCAGCCCAATCTCTGGGGGCGCGACTGAAGCTTTCTTT

j_call: TRBJ1-1
v_call: TRBV28
d_call: TRBD1
clone_size: NA
cdr3_aa: CASSPGGSNTEAFF
cdr3_nt: TGTGCCAGCAGTCCAGGGGGCTCGAACACTGAAGCTTTCTTT

j_call: TRBJ1-3
v_call: TRBV3-1/TRBV3-2
d_call: NA
clone_size: NA
cdr3_aa: CASSQLSSGNTIYF
cdr3_nt: TGTGCCAGCAGCCAACTATCTTCTGGAAACACCATATATTTT

j_call: TRBJ1-2
v_call: TRBV15
d_call: NA
clone_size: NA
cdr3_aa: CATSREVGGKYGYTF
cdr3_nt: TGTGCCACCAGCAGAGAAGTAGGGGGTAAATATGGCTACACCTTC

j_call: TRBJ1-2
v_call: TRBV10-3
d_call: TRBD1
clone_size: NA
cdr3_aa: CAVRGRGGANYGYTF
cdr3_nt: TGTGCCGTCAGGGGGCGCGGTGGGGCTAACTATGGCTACACCTTC

j_call: TRBJ2-3
v_call: TRBV20-1
d_call: TRBD2
clone_size: once
cdr3_aa: CSASPTSGVEDTQYF
cdr3_nt: TGCAGTGCTAGTCCCACTAGCGGGGTTGAAGATACGCAGTATTTT

j_call: TRBJ2-5
v_call: TRBV15
d_call: NA
clone_size: NA
cdr3_aa: CATSRDSRETQYF
cdr3_nt: TGTGCCACCAGCAGAGATTCGAGGGAGACCCAGTACTTC

j_call: TRBJ1-1
v_call: TRBV19
d_call: TRBD1
clone_size: NA
cdr3_aa: CASGGGGFWAFF
cdr3_nt: TGTGCCAGTGGTGGAGGGGGCTTTTGGGCTTTCTTT

j_call: TRBJ1-2
v_call: TRBV15
d_call: TRBD1
clone_size: NA
cdr3_aa: CATSRDGNRGHYGYTF
cdr3_nt: TGTGCCACCAGCAGAGATGGAAACAGGGGGCACTATGGCTACACCTTC

j_call: TRBJ2-1
v_call: TRBV7-9
d_call: TRBD2
clone_size: once
cdr3_aa: CASRRGGVYNEQFF
cdr3_nt: TGTGCCAGCAGACGCGGGGGGGTCTACAATGAGCAGTTCTTC

j_call: TRBJ2-5
v_call: TRBV5-1
d_call: TRBD2
clone_size: once
cdr3_aa: CASSNSGGNQETQYF
cdr3_nt: TGCGCCAGCAGTAATAGCGGGGGGAACCAAGAGACCCAGTACTTC

j_call: TRBJ1-2
v_call: TRBV6-4
d_call: TRBD1
clone_size: NA
cdr3_aa: CASSPGGTASYGYTF
cdr3_nt: TGTGCCAGCAGTCCAGGGGGCACGGCTTCCTATGGCTACACCTTC

j_call: TRBJ2-2
v_call: TRBV24-1
d_call: NA
clone_size: NA
cdr3_aa: CATSDAPIQGAGELFF
cdr3_nt: TGTGCCACCAGTGATGCACCTATACAGGGAGCCGGGGAGCTGTTTTTT

j_call: TRBJ1-6
v_call: TRBV6-5
d_call: TRBD1
clone_size: NA
cdr3_aa: CASSEPRTGRSPLHF
cdr3_nt: TGTGCCAGCAGCGAGCCCCGGACAGGGCGTTCACCCCTCCACTTT

j_call: TRBJ2-5
v_call: TRBV24-1
d_call: NA
clone_size: NA
cdr3_aa: CATSDSTRKGAGETQYF
cdr3_nt: TGTGCCACCAGTGATTCCACCAGGAAGGGGGCGGGGGAGACCCAGTACTTC